This TCR beta chain was sequenced in a study of blood T cell repertoires in COVID-19. About the study: The origin of the acute and convalescent COVID-19 samples was the United States, Italy and Spain. T cells, B-cell-depleted T cells, or PBMCs supplied cDNA or gDNA.

As handled by the study authors: Nucleated cell number was recorded as an estimate derived from reference gene primer amplification. Sequenced by immunoSEQ multiplex PCR; TCRdb stores in-frame clones only, minus some. V and J calls and clone size follow that table, whereas D and trimming were derived from the DNA. Here the sample spans 250,000 to 300,000 clones, 81% being singletons. Germline V gene data show CDR1 as GTSNPN and CDR2 as SVGIG (reference sequence). V lost 2 bases to trimming and J lost 2 bases, with 9 bases between them. The CDR3 covers 13 residues. The sequenced sample was peripheral blood. This receptor was obtained from a woman aged 55-70 years with active or convalescent COVID-19. The chain is built from TRBV30 and TRBJ2-5; possible D gene TRBD2, 6 bases. CDR3 protein: CAWSMGLQETQYF. The CDR3 DNA sequence: TGTGCCTGGAGTATGGGACTTCAAGAGACCCAGTACTTC.